Presented here are 23 T cell receptor beta chains from one specimen sequenced in a study of T-cell memory formation after mild COVID-19. TCRdb called the 5' RACE reads again in MiXCR, with one record for every CDR3 protein. The table lists 200,000 to 250,000 distinct CDR3 sequences, roughly a tenth of them singletons, with around 20% in the top ten. Sequencing was performed on PBMCs or a T cell subset sorted from them (not recorded which). The receptor set was obtained from a man younger than 30 who had mild COVID-19 (a few samples of this study predate the infection). Cell type and time point are not known.

V is TRBV6-2 or TRBV6-3 and J is TRBJ1-1, with unresolved D. The V gene lost 7 bases and the J gene lost 10 bases, with 13 bases spanning the gap. Per the germline V gene, CDR1 is MNHEY and CDR2 is SVGEGT. The CDR3 covers 11 residues. Here the CDR3 reads CASTSSAGAFF. The CDR3 bases are TGTGCCAGCACCTCATCGGCGGGAGCTTTCTTT.

This clonotype showed up just a few times. This chain uses TRBV2 with TRBJ1-3, with no clear D. The CDR3 has 16 residues. Germline CDR1 and CDR2: SNHLY and FYNNEI. V was pared by 4 bases and J by 7 bases, with 20 bases between. Written as DNA, the CDR3 is TGTGCCAGCAGTGCGGGTGCGCCCGTGCGAAGGAACACCATATATTTT. This sequence encodes CASSAGAPVRRNTIYF.

V and J are TRBV4-1 and TRBJ2-7; TRBD1 is a possible D gene (6 bases). The CDR3 spans 13 residues. CDR1 MGHRA and CDR2 YSYEKL come from the germline V gene. Trimming took off 10 bases at V and 3 bases at J, with 16 bases between the two ends. The CDR3, as DNA: TGCGCCACGCCACAGGGCGGTGGCTACGAGCAGTACGTC. Its translation is CATPQGGGYEQYV.

This chain uses TRBV28 with TRBJ2-1, with D perhaps matching TRBD2 (6 bases). Germline V gene data show CDR1 as MDHEN and CDR2 as SYDVKM. V was cut by 2 bases and J by 8 bases, with 13 bases left in between. The CDR3 length is 14 residues. The CDR3 sequence is CASSLGGRIYEQFF. The CDR3 region has the DNA TGTGCCAGCAGTTTAGGAGGGAGGATCTATGAGCAGTTCTTC.

Only a few counts were recorded for this clonotype. The J gene is TRBJ2-6, the V gene TRBV11-3; no definite D call. The germline gives CDR1 SGHNT, CDR2 YENEEA. The length of the CDR3 is 14 residues. Trimming took off 5 bases at V and 6 bases at J, with 11 bases between the two ends. CDR3 bases: TGTGCCAGCAGCCCGGGCGGATCGGCCAACGTCCTGACTTTC. It is translated as CASSPGGSANVLTF.

The chain is built from TRBV10-1 and TRBJ2-7; 7 bases match TRBD2. Trimming at V came to 5 bases and at J to 7 bases, leaving 17 bases not matched to a gene. CDR3 length: 16 residues. CDR1 and CDR2 from the germline V gene are WNHNN and SYGVQD (reference sequence). CDR3 coding DNA: TGCGCCAGCAGTAAATCTATAGCGGGCCGGGCCGGGGAGCAGTACTTC. This encodes CASSKSIAGRAGEQYF.

This clonotype was counted ten times or more. J is TRBJ2-5 and V is TRBV2; 7 nucleotides align to TRBD2. The J segment lost 2 bases and the V segment lost 3 bases, leaving 9 bases of the junction unmatched. The CDR3 loop spans 16 amino acids. The germline V gene encodes CDR1 SNHLY and CDR2 FYNNEI. CDR3 loop: CASSDDGGGPQETQYF. The CDR3 bases are TGTGCCAGCAGTGATGACGGCGGGGGACCTCAAGAGACCCAGTACTTC.

The table lists this clonotype with a few counts. The V gene is TRBV20-1, the J gene TRBJ2-5, with D perhaps TRBD1 or TRBD2 (5 bases each). CDR3 length: 13 amino acids. Per the germline V gene, CDR1 is DFQATT and CDR2 is SNEGSKA (reference sequence). The V and J ends lost 6 bases and 5 bases respectively, with 16 bases between them. CDR3 sequence (DNA): TGCAGTGCCCTCTACGAGGGGATGGAGACCCAGTACTTC. This gives the protein CSALYEGMETQYF.

The chain uses TRBV5-1 and TRBJ1-4, with 9 bases aligning to TRBD1. Looked up from germline, CDR1 is SGHRS and CDR2 is YFSETQ. The CDR3 contains 17 residues. J lost 0 bases, V lost 0 bases, and 3 bases had no gene match. CDR3 nucleotide sequence: TGCGCCAGCAGCTTGGGAACAGGGGGCGCAACTAATGAAAAACTGTTTTTT. This codes for CASSLGTGGATNEKLFF. Full variable domain (missing parts from reference TRBV5-1 and TRBJ1-4): KAGVTQTPRYLIKTRGQQVTLSCSPISGHRSVSWYQQTPGQGLQFLFEYFSETQRNKGNFPGRFSGRQFSNSRSEMNVSTLELGDSALYLCASSLGTGGATNEKLFFGSGTQLSVL.

This clonotype was recorded a few times. The rearrangement links TRBV11-3 to TRBJ2-1; the match to TRBD1 covers 7 bases. J lost 3 bases, V lost 0 bases, and 5 bases had no gene match. The germline V gene has CDR1 SGHNT and CDR2 YENEEA. This CDR3 is 16 amino acids long. The CDR3, as DNA: TGTGCCAGCAGCTTAGATCAGGGGGTCGGCTACAATGAGCAGTTCTTC. Protein sequence: CASSLDQGVGYNEQFF.

The rearrangement joins TRBV27 to TRBJ1-1, with 8 bases matching TRBD1. Trimming at V came to 5 bases and at J to 1 base, leaving 6 bases not matched to a gene. The CDR3 totals 15 residues. Germline values: CDR1 MNHEY, CDR2 SMNVEV (reference sequence). The DNA for the CDR3 is TGTGCCAGCAGTGAGGACAGGGTCCGGAACACTGAAGCTTTCTTT. Its protein is CASSEDRVRNTEAFF.

This clonotype has more than one count but fewer than ten. The chain employs TRBV7-2 and TRBJ1-6, with no clear D. In germline, CDR1 is SGHTA, CDR2 FQGNSA. V gave up 7 bases and J gave up 8 bases, with 9 bases separating them. The CDR3 sequence is 12 residues long. DNA of the CDR3: TGTGCCAGCACCCTAGATGATTCACCCCTCCACTTT. Translation: CASTLDDSPLHF.

CDR3 sequence: CASSFVFPRNTEAFF. For the CDR3, the DNA is TGTGCCAGCAGCTTTGTCTTTCCCAGGAACACTGAAGCTTTCTTT. The genes are TRBV7-9 and TRBJ1-1; D unresolved. Per the germline V gene, CDR1 is SEHNR and CDR2 is FQNEAQ (reference sequence). Trimming pared 3 bases from V and 1 base from J, leaving 12 bases between. This CDR3 is built from 15 residues.

Only a few counts were recorded for this clonotype. The J gene is TRBJ2-5, the V gene TRBV19; TRBD2 matches 8 bases. The germline V gene encodes CDR1 LNHDA and CDR2 SQIVND (reference sequence). V dropped 4 bases and J dropped 5; count of bases not matched to a gene: 9. The CDR3 length is 15 residues. CDR3: CASSTPGGASETQYF. DNA of the CDR3: TGTGCCAGTAGTACCCCCGGGGGGGCCTCGGAGACCCAGTACTTC.

This clonotype was counted between two and nine times. This chain connects TRBV6-6 to TRBJ1-3, with TRBD1 matching 8 bases. The CDR3 spans 16 residues. Germline V gene sequence: CDR1 MNHNY, CDR2 SVGAGI (reference sequence). The ends lost 4 bases at V and 4 bases at J; junction bases unmatched: 9. As DNA, the CDR3 is TGTGCCAGCAGTTCCTGGACAGGGAAAGTAGGAAACACCATATATTTT. Translation gives CASSSWTGKVGNTIYF.

This sequence joins TRBV6-5 and TRBJ1-1; no reliable D call. V lost 2 bases and J 0 bases, leaving 10 bases between the germline ends. The CDR3 runs 15 residues. Germline CDR1 and CDR2: MNHEY and SVGAGI. CDR3 in DNA: TGTGCCAGCAGTTACAGGCGCGGGGTGAACACTGAAGCTTTCTTT. It codes for CASSYRRGVNTEAFF.

This clonotype has a handful of counts. This sequence joins TRBV5-4 and TRBJ1-1, with 7 positions matching TRBD1. Germline assignment: CDR1 SGHNT and CDR2 YYREEE (reference sequence). The ends lost 5 bases at V and 2 bases at J; junction bases unmatched: 9. This CDR3 comprises 15 residues. CDR3 DNA sequence: TGTGCCAGCAGTCCGCTGGGACAGTTCAACACTGAAGCTTTCTTT. This gives the protein CASSPLGQFNTEAFF.

The CDR3 loop is CASSPLPGPSGNTIYF. The CDR3, as DNA: TGCGCCAGCAGCCCGTTACCGGGCCCCTCTGGAAACACCATATATTTT. This chain joins TRBV4-3 and TRBJ1-3; no firm D call. The germline V gene has CDR1 LGHNA and CDR2 YSLEER. CDR3 size: 16 residues. V was pared by 4 bases and J by 0 bases, with 13 bases between.

This clonotype was found a few times. The chain uses TRBV6-5 and TRBJ1-1, with D perhaps matching TRBD1 (5 bases). Looked up from germline, CDR1 is MNHEY and CDR2 is SVGAGI. The CDR3 has 13 amino acids. The V gene lost 2 bases and the J gene lost 10 bases, with 14 bases spanning the gap. In DNA form, the CDR3 reads TGTGCCAGCAGTTACCGTACGGTTCAGGGAGCTTTCTTT. Amino acid sequence: CASSYRTVQGAFF.

This sequence joins TRBV4-1 and TRBJ2-7, with D unclear. Germline-derived CDR1 and CDR2 are MGHRA and YSYEKL. The length of the CDR3 is 13 residues. Trimming pared 0 bases from V and 4 bases from J, leaving 7 bases between. CDR3 in amino acids: CASSQELEYEQYV. DNA of the CDR3: TGCGCCAGCAGCCAAGAGTTGGAATACGAGCAGTACGTC.

This clonotype was seen only a few times. V and J are TRBV2 and TRBJ2-1, with D unresolved. Germline CDR1 reads SNHLY; CDR2 reads FYNNEI. The CDR3 covers 14 residues. The V end was cut by 2 bases, the J end by 2 bases, with 7 bases between. CDR3 in amino acids: CASSERSAYNEQFF. In nucleotides, the CDR3 is TGTGCCAGCAGTGAAAGGTCAGCCTACAATGAGCAGTTCTTC.

The CDR3 reads CASSYFSRVNTEAFF. The CDR3 DNA is TGTGCCAGCAGTTACTTTAGCAGAGTGAACACTGAAGCTTTCTTT. The gene calls are TRBV6-5 and TRBJ1-1; D is uncertain. The CDR3 spans 15 residues. V was pared by 1 base and J by 0 bases, with 9 bases between. The V gene's germline CDR1 is MNHEY and CDR2 SVGAGI.

This chain uses TRBV5-1 with TRBJ2-2; the match to TRBD1 covers 9 bases. The germline V gene has CDR1 SGHRS and CDR2 YFSETQ. This CDR3 region has 15 residues. The V segment lost 9 bases and the J segment 7 bases; nucleotides outside the gene matches: 13. The CDR3, as DNA: TGCGCCACACACCGAAAACAGGGGGCTGACGGGGAGCTGTTTTTT. Amino acids: CATHRKQGADGELFF.